The present TCR beta chain was sequenced within a study of blood T cells in healthy people across ages. Study-wide findings and caveats: Across the age range, TCR beta diversity per million T cells fell in a roughly linear way.

A second PCR of about 7 to 12 cycles used a sample-barcoded 5' primer and a J-beta primer mix. TCRdb recomputed calls from the 5' RACE reads with MiXCR, one row per CDR3 protein. The profile shows approximately 1.5 million distinct CDR3 sequences, 35% to 45% of them singletons. The CDR3 length is 15 residues. Germline V gives CDR1 SQVTM, CDR2 ANQGSEA. V was pared by 0 bases and J by 1 base, with 5 bases of the junction left unmatched. In the case of this clonotype: Antigen unknown.

The origin of this receptor is a woman between 18 and 30 years old in good health. The sample was blood. This sequence joins TRBV29-1 and TRBJ1-1, with TRBD1 matching 7 bases. This CDR3 is CSVEDTGDGNTEAFF. Here the CDR3 DNA reads TGCAGCGTTGAAGATACAGGGGACGGGAACACTGAAGCTTTCTTT. The full variable domain, completed using reference TRBV29-1 and TRBJ1-1, is SAVISQKPSRDICQRGTSLTIQCQVDSQVTMMFWYRQQPGQSLTLIATANQGSEATYESGFVIDKFPISRPNLTFSTLTVSNMSPEDSSIYLCSVEDTGDGNTEAFFGQGTRLTVV.